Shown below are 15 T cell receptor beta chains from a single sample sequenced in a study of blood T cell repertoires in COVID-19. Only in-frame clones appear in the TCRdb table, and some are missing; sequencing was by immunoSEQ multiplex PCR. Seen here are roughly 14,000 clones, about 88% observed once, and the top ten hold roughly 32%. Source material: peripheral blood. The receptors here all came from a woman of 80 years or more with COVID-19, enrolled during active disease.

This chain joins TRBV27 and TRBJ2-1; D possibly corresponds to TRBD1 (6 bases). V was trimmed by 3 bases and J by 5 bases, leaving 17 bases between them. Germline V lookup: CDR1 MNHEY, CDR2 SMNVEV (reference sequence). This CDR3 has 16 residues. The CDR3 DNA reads TGTGCCAGCAGTTTGGATCGAAGATGGGGGCACAATGAGCAGTTCTTC. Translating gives CASSLDRRWGHNEQFF.

CDR3 coding DNA: TGTGCCAGCAGTTTGGAGCAGAACTACGAGCAGTACTTC. Its translation: CASSLEQNYEQYF. The chain uses TRBV28 and TRBJ2-7; D unresolved. Trimming removed 3 bases from V and 3 bases from J, with 9 bases in between. Germline V gene sequence: CDR1 MDHEN, CDR2 SYDVKM. This CDR3 is 13 amino acids long.

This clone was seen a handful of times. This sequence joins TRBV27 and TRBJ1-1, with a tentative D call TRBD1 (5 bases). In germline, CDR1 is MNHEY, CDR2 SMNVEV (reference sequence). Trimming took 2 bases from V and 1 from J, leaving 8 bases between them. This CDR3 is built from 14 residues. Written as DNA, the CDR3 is TGTGCCAGCAGTTTAGTCGGACAGAACACTGAAGCTTTCTTT. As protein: CASSLVGQNTEAFF.

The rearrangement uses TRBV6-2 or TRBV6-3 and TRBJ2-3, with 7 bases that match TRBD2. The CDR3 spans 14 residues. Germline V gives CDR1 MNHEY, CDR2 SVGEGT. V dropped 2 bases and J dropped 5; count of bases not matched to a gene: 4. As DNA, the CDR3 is TGTGCCAGCAGTTACGGCGGGAGAATAGATACGCAGTATTTT. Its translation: CASSYGGRIDTQYF.

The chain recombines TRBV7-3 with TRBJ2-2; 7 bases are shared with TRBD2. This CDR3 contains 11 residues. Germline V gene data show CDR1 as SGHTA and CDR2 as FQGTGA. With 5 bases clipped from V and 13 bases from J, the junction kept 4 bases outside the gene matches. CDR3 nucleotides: TGTGCCAGCAGCCCCGGGGGGTTGCTGTTTTTT. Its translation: CASSPGGLLFF.

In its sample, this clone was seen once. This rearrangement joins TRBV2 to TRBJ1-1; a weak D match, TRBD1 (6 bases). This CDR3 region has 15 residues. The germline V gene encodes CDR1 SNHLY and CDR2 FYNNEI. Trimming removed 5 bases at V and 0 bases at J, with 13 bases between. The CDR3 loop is CASSSGQGMNTEAFF. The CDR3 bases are TGTGCCAGCAGTTCGGGGCAGGGGATGAACACTGAAGCTTTCTTT.

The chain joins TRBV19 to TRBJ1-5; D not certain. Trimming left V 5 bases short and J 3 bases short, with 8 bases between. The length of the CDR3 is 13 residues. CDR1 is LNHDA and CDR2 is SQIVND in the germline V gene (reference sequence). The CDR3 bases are TGTGCCAGTAGTGCCGCAGTCAATCAGCCCCAGCATTTT. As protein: CASSAAVNQPQHF.

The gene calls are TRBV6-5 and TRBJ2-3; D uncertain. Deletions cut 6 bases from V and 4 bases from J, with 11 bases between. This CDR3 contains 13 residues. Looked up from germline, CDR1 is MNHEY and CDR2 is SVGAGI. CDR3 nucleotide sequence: TGTGCCAGCAGCCCCCCCGGTGCAGATACGCAGTATTTT. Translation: CASSPPGADTQYF.

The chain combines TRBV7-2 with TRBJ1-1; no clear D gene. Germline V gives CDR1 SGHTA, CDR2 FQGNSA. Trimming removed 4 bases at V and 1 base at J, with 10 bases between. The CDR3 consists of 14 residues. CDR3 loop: CASSSGLSNTEAFF. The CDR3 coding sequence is TGTGCCAGCAGCTCCGGACTCTCGAACACTGAAGCTTTCTTT.

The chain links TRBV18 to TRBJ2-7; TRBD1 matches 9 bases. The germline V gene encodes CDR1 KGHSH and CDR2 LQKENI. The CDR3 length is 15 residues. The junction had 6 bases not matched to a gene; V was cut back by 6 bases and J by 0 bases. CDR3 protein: CASSSETGGSYEQYF. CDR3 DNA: TGTGCCAGCTCGTCGGAGACAGGGGGCTCCTACGAGCAGTACTTC.

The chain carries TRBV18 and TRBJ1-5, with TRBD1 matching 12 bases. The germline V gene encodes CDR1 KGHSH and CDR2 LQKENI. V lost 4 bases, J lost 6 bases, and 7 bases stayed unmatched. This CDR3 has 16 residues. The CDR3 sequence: CASSQMGQGALQPQHF. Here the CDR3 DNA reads TGTGCCAGCTCACAAATGGGACAGGGGGCTCTTCAGCCCCAGCATTTT.

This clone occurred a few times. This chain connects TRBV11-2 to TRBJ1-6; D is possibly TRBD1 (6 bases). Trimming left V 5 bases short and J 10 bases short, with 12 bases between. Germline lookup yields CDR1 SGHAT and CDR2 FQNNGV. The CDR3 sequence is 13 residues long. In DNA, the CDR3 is TGTGCCAGCAGCGAACAGGGTTACTCACCCCTCCACTTT. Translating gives CASSEQGYSPLHF.

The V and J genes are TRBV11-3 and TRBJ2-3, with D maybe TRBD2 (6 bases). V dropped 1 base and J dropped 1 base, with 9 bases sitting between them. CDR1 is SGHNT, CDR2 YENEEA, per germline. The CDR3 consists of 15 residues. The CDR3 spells CASSLGGGRTDTQYF. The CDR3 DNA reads TGTGCCAGCAGCTTAGGTGGAGGGCGCACAGATACGCAGTATTTT.

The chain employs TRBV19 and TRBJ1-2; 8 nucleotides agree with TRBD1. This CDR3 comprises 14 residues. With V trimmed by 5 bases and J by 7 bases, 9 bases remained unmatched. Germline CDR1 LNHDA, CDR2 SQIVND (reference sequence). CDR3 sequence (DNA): TGTGCCAGTAGTCCCTCTCCAGGGGGCGGTGGCTACACCTTC. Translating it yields CASSPSPGGGGYTF.

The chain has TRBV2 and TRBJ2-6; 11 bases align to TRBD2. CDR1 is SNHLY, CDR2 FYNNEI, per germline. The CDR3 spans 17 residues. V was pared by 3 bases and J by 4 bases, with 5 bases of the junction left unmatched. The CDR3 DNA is TGTGCCAGCAGTGAGCAACTAGCGGGAGTGGGGGCCAACGTCCTGACTTTC. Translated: CASSEQLAGVGANVLTF.